Here is one TCR beta chain with its context. Antigen: not known. Amplification used 60 Vbeta primers and 13 Jbeta primers. Using immunoSEQ multiplex PCR, the repertoire was profiled, and TCRdb retains in-frame clones only, with some absent. The data show over 150,000 clones, with about three quarters seen just once and roughly 1.4% held by the top ten. The CDR3 totals 15 residues. The germline gives CDR1 LNHDA, CDR2 SQIVND (reference sequence). V lost 1 base to trimming and J lost 3 bases, with 13 bases between them. The sample belongs to a study of cytomegalovirus exposure and HLA in healthy donors. Findings of the study overall: In an earlier analysis, in under 700 donors, most V segments appeared productive either ~87% or ~30% of the time. Immune exposure information available was restricted to CMV serostatus. A link between a missense DCLRE1C variant and TCR beta V- and J-gene trimming emerged from a later analysis. HLA restriction was apparent for most CMV-associated TCR beta chains in a later analysis.

This TCR was sampled from a woman in her thirties in good health and CMV-seropositive. J is TRBJ2-7 and V is TRBV19, with a tentative D call TRBD1 (7 bases). Sequenced material: PBMCs. The DNA for the CDR3 is TGTGCCAGTAGTATAGTTGGAGGGGGCAACTACGAGCAGTACTTC. Translated: CASSIVGGGNYEQYF.